These T cell receptor beta chains were read from a single sample in a study of cytomegalovirus exposure and HLA in healthy donors. Using immunoSEQ multiplex PCR, the repertoire was profiled, and TCRdb retains in-frame clones only, with some absent. The data show 150,000 to 200,000 clones, about 82% seen once. The sequenced material came from PBMCs. The origin of the receptors is a female donor in good health and CMV-seronegative. The CDR3 runs from the conserved cysteine through the conserved F or W. A D gene is named only where the DNA matches it firmly. Expanded clones are given a class, and other clones once, few, many or no size at all.

d_call,j_call,clone_size,v_call,cdr3_aa,cdr3_nt
TRBD2,TRBJ2-7,.,TRBV4-2,CASQAGTSGGTYEQYF,TGTGCCAGCCAGGCCGGGACTAGCGGGGGTACCTACGAGCAGTACTTC
TRBD2,TRBJ2-3,.,TRBV6-1,CASSPLGLDTDTQYF,TGTGCCAGCAGTCCTCTGGGACTAGACACAGATACGCAGTATTTT
.,TRBJ1-2,.,TRBV6-6,CASISDRFNYGYTF,TGTGCCAGCATTTCCGACAGATTTAACTATGGCTACACCTTC
TRBD2,TRBJ2-3,.,TRBV25-1,CASSESGAAPSTDTQYF,TGTGCCAGCAGTGAAAGCGGGGCCGCCCCTAGCACAGATACGCAGTATTTT
.,TRBJ2-3,.,TRBV6-1,CASRFQGDTQYF,TGTGCCAGCAGATTTCAGGGGGATACGCAGTATTTT
TRBD2,TRBJ2-3,.,TRBV4-2,CASSQPGGLLGSTDTQYF,TGTGCCAGCAGCCAACCGGGAGGGCTTCTGGGTAGCACAGATACGCAGTATTTT
.,TRBJ1-4,.,TRBV6-6,CASSLREYNEKLFF,TGTGCCAGCAGTCTAAGGGAGTATAATGAAAAACTGTTTTTT
.,TRBJ2-2,.,TRBV2,CASSFRSSYTGELFF,TGTGCCAGCAGTTTCCGGTCCTCGTACACCGGGGAGCTGTTTTTT
TRBD2,TRBJ2-7,.,TRBV7-6,CASRPTGGSYEQYF,TGTGCCAGCAGGCCCACGGGGGGCTCCTACGAGCAGTACTTC
.,TRBJ1-1,few,TRBV4-2,CASSHSSAMNTEAFF,TGTGCCAGCAGCCACTCGAGCGCCATGAACACTGAAGCTTTCTTT
TRBD1,TRBJ2-3,.,TRBV9,CASSARDRNPDTQYF,TGTGCCAGCAGCGCCCGGGACAGGAACCCAGATACGCAGTATTTT
.,TRBJ1-3,.,TRBV6-6,CASGASGNTIYF,TGTGCCAGCGGGGCCTCTGGAAACACCATATATTTT
TRBD1,TRBJ1-2,.,TRBV18,CASSPPSLDRGLGYTF,TGTGCCAGCTCACCCCCATCTCTCGACAGGGGGCTGGGCTACACCTTC
.,TRBJ1-5,.,TRBV19,CASRSTPGFIFDQPQHF,TGTGCCAGTAGGTCTACACCGGGTTTCATATTCGATCAGCCCCAGCATTTT
.,TRBJ2-2,few,TRBV20-1,CSARALGELFF,TGCAGTGCTAGGGCCCTCGGGGAGCTGTTTTTT
TRBD1,TRBJ1-1,.,TRBV6-1,CASSRDSRHTEAFF,TGTGCCAGCAGTAGGGACAGCCGCCATACTGAAGCTTTCTTT
TRBD1,TRBJ2-7,.,TRBV28,CASSLYPGQGIYEQYF,TGTGCCAGCAGTTTGTATCCGGGACAGGGGATATACGAGCAGTACTTC
TRBD1,TRBJ2-7,once,TRBV5-4,CASSLGGQGIYEQYF,TGTGCCAGCAGCTTGGGGGGACAGGGAATTTACGAGCAGTACTTC
.,TRBJ1-2,.,TRBV7-2,CASSLDLGLYTF,TGTGCCAGCAGCTTGGACCTGGGGCTATACACCTTC
.,TRBJ1-5,few,TRBV4-3,CASSQGAGRRQPQHF,TGCGCCAGCAGCCAAGGAGCAGGGAGGCGCCAGCCCCAGCATTTT
TRBD2,TRBJ2-7,.,TRBV27,CASSKSSGGRSYEQYF,TGTGCCAGCAGTAAATCTAGCGGGGGCCGTTCCTACGAGCAGTACTTC
.,TRBJ2-7,once,TRBV25-1,CASSRGYEQYF,TGTGCCAGCAGCCGGGGGTACGAGCAGTACTTC
.,TRBJ1-2,few,TRBV28,CASSLLGGGGYTF,TGTGCCAGCAGTTTGCTTGGCGGGGGGGGCTACACCTTC
.,TRBJ1-4,.,TRBV9,CASSPRGATNEKLFF,TGTGCCAGCAGCCCCCGCGGGGCAACTAATGAAAAACTGTTTTTT
TRBD1,TRBJ2-5,.,TRBV27,CASSFGTGTGRFETQYF,TGTGCCAGCAGTTTCGGCACCGGGACAGGCAGGTTTGAGACCCAGTACTTC
.,TRBJ1-2,.,TRBV6-6,CASSLTSGANYGYTF,TGTGCCAGCAGTTTAACGTCGGGGGCTAACTATGGCTACACCTTC
.,TRBJ1-3,.,TRBV30,CAWSPARNTIYF,TGTGCCTGGAGTCCAGCGCGGAACACCATATATTTT
TRBD1,TRBJ1-2,once,TRBV27,CASSYRGRYGYTF,TGTGCCAGCAGTTACAGGGGGCGTTATGGCTACACCTTC
.,TRBJ2-1,.,TRBV7-2,CASSSSAGNEQFF,TGTGCCAGCAGCTCCAGTGCGGGGAATGAGCAGTTCTTC
.,TRBJ2-4,.,TRBV7-3,CASSASGGGNIQYF,TGTGCCAGCAGCGCCTCAGGAGGTGGGAACATTCAGTACTTC
.,TRBJ2-2,.,TRBV19,CASRDFLAGELFF,TGTGCCAGTCGGGACTTCCTCGCCGGGGAGCTGTTTTTT